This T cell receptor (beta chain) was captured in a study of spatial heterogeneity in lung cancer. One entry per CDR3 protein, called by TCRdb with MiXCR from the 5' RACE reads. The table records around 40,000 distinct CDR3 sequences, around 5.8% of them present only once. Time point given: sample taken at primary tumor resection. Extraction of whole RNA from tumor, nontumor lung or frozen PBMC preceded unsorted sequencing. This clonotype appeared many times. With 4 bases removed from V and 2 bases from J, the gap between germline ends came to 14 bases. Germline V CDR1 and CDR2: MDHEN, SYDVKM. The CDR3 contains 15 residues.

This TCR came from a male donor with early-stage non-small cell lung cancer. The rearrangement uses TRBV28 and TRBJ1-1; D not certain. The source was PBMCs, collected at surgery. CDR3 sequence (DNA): TGTGCCAGCAGTTCCGGCGGGGTGGCAAACACTGAAGCTTTCTTT. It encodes CASSSGGVANTEAFF.